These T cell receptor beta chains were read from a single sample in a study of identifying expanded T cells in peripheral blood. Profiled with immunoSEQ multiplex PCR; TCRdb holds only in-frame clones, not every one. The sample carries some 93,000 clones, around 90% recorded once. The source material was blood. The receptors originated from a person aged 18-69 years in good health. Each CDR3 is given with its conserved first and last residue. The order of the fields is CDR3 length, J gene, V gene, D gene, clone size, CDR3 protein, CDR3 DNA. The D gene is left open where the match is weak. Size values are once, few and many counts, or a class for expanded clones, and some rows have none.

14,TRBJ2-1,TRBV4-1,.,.,CASSQTQGNNEQFF,TGCGCCAGCAGCCAAACACAGGGTAACAATGAGCAGTTCTTC
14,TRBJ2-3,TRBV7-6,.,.,CASSSFPGPDTQYF,TGTGCCAGCAGCTCTTTTCCCGGCCCAGATACGCAGTATTTT
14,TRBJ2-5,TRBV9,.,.,CASSVETGQETQYF,TGTGCCAGCAGCGTAGAGACGGGACAAGAGACCCAGTACTTC
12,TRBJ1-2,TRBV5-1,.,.,CASSLGGKGYTF,TGCGCCAGCAGCTTGGGAGGGAAGGGCTACACCTTC
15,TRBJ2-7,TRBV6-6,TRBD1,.,CASTTGTGVRYEQYF,TGTGCCAGCACTACCGGGACAGGGGTAAGGTACGAGCAGTACTTC
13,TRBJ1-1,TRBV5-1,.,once,CASSFGMNTEAFF,TGCGCCAGCAGCTTCGGAATGAACACTGAAGCTTTCTTT
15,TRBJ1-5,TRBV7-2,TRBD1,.,CASSSYSTGGEPQHF,TGTGCCAGCAGCTCCTATAGTACAGGGGGCGAGCCCCAGCATTTT
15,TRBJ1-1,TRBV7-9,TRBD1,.,CASSAPGQGKTEAFF,TGTGCCAGCAGCGCACCGGGACAGGGGAAAACTGAAGCTTTCTTT
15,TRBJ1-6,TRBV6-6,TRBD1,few,CASSLRQGYNSPLHF,TGTGCCAGCAGTTTAAGACAGGGCTATAATTCACCCCTCCACTTT
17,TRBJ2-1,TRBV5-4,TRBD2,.,CASSLQLLAGDYNEQFF,TGTGCCAGCAGCTTGCAGTTACTAGCGGGGGATTACAATGAGCAGTTCTTC
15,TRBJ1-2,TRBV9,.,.,CASSNQSGEGDGYTF,TGTGCCAGCAGCAACCAATCCGGGGAAGGGGATGGCTACACCTTC
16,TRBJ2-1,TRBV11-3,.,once,CASSLSGPGAHNEQFF,TGTGCCAGCAGCTTATCGGGTCCAGGGGCCCACAATGAGCAGTTCTTC
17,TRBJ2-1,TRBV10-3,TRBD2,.,CAISESSGNTLHNEQFF,TGTGCCATCAGTGAGTCCAGCGGGAACACTCTCCACAATGAGCAGTTCTTC
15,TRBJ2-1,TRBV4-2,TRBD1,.,CASDPGTGGYNEQFF,TGTGCCAGCGACCCCGGGACAGGGGGCTACAATGAGCAGTTCTTC
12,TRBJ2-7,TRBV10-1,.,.,CARCRVGYEQYF,TGCGCCCGATGCAGGGTGGGCTACGAGCAGTACTTC
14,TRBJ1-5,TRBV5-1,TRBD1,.,CASSSTGGNQPQHF,TGCGCCAGCAGCTCGACAGGGGGCAATCAGCCCCAGCATTTT
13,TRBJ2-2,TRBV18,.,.,CASSPKGAGELFF,TGTGCCAGCTCACCGAAGGGGGCCGGGGAGCTGTTTTTT
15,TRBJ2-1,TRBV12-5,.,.,CASGLTHTSKGEQFF,TGTGCTAGTGGTTTGACCCATACTAGCAAAGGTGAGCAGTTCTTC
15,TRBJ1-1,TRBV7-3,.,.,CASSLGSGRDTEAFF,TGTGCCAGCAGCTTAGGATCGGGCAGGGACACTGAAGCTTTCTTT
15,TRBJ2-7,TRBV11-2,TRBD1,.,CASSSAGTGGSEQYF,TGTGCCAGCAGCTCCGCCGGGACAGGGGGCTCCGAGCAGTACTTC
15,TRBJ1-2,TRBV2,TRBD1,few,CASSGRTGSPNGYTF,TGTGCCAGCAGTGGACGGACAGGGAGTCCGAATGGCTACACCTTC
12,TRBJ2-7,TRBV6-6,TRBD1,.,CASSRQGGEQYF,TGTGCCAGCAGCCGACAGGGCGGGGAGCAGTACTTC
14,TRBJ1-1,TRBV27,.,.,CASSSWDKNTEAFF,TGTGCCAGCAGTTCGTGGGACAAGAACACTGAAGCTTTCTTT
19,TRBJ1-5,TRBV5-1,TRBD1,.,CASSFRDSNTGFIDQPQHF,TGCGCCAGCAGTTTCCGGGACAGTAACACAGGTTTCATCGATCAGCCCCAGCATTTT
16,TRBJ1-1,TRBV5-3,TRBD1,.,CARSLDKGQGSTEAFF,TGTGCCAGAAGCTTGGACAAAGGACAGGGCAGCACTGAAGCTTTCTTT
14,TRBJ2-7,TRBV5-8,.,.,CASSLGQVTYEQYF,TGTGCCAGCAGCTTGGGGCAGGTGACCTACGAGCAGTACTTC
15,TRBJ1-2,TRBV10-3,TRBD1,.,CAISESQGAGNGYTF,TGTGCCATCAGTGAGTCACAGGGGGCCGGGAATGGCTACACCTTC
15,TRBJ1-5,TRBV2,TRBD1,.,CASSPGQGLTQPQHF,TGTGCCAGCAGCCCGGGACAGGGGTTGACTCAGCCCCAGCATTTT
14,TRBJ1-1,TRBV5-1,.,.,CASSLSGMNTEAFF,TGCGCCAGCAGCTTGAGCGGCATGAACACTGAAGCTTTCTTT
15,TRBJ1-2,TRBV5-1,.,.,CASSWGTESFYGYTF,TGCGCCAGCAGCTGGGGGACGGAGTCCTTCTATGGCTACACCTTC
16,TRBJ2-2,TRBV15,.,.,CATSRDRGVVAGELFF,TGTGCCACCAGCAGAGATAGAGGGGTAGTTGCCGGGGAGCTGTTTTTT
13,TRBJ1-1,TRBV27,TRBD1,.,CASSLKQGGWTFF,TGTGCCAGCAGTCTGAAACAGGGGGGGTGGACTTTCTTT
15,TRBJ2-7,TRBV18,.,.,CASSPPARGSYEQYF,TGTGCCAGCTCACCCCCAGCTAGGGGCAGCTACGAGCAGTACTTC
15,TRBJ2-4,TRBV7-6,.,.,CASIDGRRGDNIQYF,TGTGCCAGCATCGATGGCCGTAGGGGTGATAACATTCAGTACTTC
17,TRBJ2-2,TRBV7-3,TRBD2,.,CASSPSGSGGNTGELFF,TGTGCCAGCAGCCCCTCCGGGAGCGGGGGGAACACCGGGGAGCTGTTTTTT
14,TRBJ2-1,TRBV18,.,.,CASSRIDRDNEQFF,TGTGCCAGCTCACGAATTGACCGGGACAATGAGCAGTTCTTC